The entry that follows covers one TCR beta chain sequence. No antigen is known for it. These data are taken from a study of cytomegalovirus exposure and HLA in healthy donors. Study-wide points: A classifier reportedly called cytomegalovirus status with high sensitivity and specificity.

The CDR3 contains 15 residues. The germline V gene encodes CDR1 SGHTA and CDR2 FQGNSA. Primers included in the PCR were 60 Vbeta and 13 Jbeta primers. TCRdb keeps only in-frame clones here, not all; method: immunoSEQ multiplex PCR. The table includes some 210,000 clones, approximately 80% detected once. This receptor was identified in a male donor in good health and CMV-seronegative. The chain recombines TRBV7-2 with TRBJ2-7; D remains ambiguous. The DNA end lines up better with TRBJ2-1; the J call may be wrong. The sample was PBMCs. The CDR3 is CASILSRSSYNEQFF. CDR3 nucleotides: TGTGCCAGCATCCTCTCGAGGAGCTCCTACAATGAGCAGTTCTTC.